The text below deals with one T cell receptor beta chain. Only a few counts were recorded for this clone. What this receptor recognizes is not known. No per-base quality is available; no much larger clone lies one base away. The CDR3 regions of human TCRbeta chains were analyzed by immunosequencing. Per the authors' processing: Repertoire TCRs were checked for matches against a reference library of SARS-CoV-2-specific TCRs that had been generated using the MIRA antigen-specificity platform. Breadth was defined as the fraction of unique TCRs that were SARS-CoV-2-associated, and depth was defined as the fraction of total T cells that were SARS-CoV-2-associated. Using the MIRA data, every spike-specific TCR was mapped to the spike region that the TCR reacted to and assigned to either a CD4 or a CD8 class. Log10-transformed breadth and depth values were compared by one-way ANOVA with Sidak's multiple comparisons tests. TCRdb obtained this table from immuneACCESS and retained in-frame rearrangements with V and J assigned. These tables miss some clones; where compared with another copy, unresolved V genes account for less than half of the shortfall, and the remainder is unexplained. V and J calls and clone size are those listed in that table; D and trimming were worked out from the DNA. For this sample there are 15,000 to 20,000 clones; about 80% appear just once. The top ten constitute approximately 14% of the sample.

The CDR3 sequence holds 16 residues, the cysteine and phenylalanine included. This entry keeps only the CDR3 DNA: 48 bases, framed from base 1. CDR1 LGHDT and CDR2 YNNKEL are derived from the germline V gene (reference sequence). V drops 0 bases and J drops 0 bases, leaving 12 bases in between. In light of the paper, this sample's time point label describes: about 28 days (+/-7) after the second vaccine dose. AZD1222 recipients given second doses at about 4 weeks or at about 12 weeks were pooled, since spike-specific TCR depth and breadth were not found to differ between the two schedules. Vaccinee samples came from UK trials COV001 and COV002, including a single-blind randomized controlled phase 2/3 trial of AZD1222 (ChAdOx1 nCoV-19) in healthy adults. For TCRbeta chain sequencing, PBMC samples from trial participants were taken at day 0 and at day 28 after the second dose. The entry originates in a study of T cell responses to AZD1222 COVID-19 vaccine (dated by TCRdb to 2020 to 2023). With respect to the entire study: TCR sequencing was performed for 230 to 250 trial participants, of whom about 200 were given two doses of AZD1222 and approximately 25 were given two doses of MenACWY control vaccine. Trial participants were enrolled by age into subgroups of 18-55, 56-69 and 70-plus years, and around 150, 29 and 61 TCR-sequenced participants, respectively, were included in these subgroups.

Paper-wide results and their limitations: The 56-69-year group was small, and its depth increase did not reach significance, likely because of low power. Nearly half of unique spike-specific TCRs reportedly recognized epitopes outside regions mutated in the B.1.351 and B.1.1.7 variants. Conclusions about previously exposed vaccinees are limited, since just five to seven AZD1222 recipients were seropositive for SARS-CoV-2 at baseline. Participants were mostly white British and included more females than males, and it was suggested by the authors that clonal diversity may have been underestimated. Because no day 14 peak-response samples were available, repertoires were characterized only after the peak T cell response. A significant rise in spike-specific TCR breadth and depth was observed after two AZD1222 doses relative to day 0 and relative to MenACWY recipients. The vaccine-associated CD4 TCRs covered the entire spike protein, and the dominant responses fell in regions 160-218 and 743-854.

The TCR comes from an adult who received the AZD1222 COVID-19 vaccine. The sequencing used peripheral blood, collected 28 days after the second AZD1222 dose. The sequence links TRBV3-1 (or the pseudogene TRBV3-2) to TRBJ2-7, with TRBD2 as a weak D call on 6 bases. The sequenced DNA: TGTGCCAGCAGCCAAGACCGGGACTCGAGCTCCTACGAGCAGTACTTC. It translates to CASSQDRDSSSYEQYF.